The 17 T cell receptor beta chains below come from one sample, sequenced in a study of T cells in women clearing cervical HPV infection. The repertoire was sequenced with immunoSEQ multiplex PCR; TCRdb's copy has only in-frame clones and lacks some. The sample has fewer than 20,000 clones. Input material: blood buffy coat. These receptor sequences come from a woman between 18 and 75 years old with a cervical HPV16 infection that either progressed to CIN3+ or cleared (not recorded which).

To note about this clone: The CDR3 goes on 3 residues after the read ends, and that part is filled in from the germline J gene. The chain employs TRBV7-3 and TRBJ2-3; perhaps TRBD2 as D (6 bases). The V gene lost 8 bases and the J gene lost 5 bases, with 8 bases spanning the gap. The CDR3 length is 11 residues. The germline gives CDR1 SGHTA, CDR2 FQGTGA. The CDR3 sequence is CASSAGDTQYF. The CDR3 DNA, read in part, is TGTGCCAGCTCAGCGGGAGATACG.

A word on this clone: The missing CDR3 end, 3 residues past where the read stops, is filled in from the germline J gene. The chain combines TRBV20-1 with TRBJ2-1, with 9 positions matching TRBD1. V lost 0 bases to trimming and J lost 6 bases; unmatched junction nucleotides: 18. Germline CDR1 reads DFQATT; CDR2 reads SNEGSKA (reference sequence). The CDR3 length is 19 residues. CDR3 residues: CSARENRPTGTGWLNEQFF. The sequenced part of the CDR3 DNA is TGCAGTGCTAGAGAAAACAGACCGACCGGGACAGGGTGGCTCAATGAG.

To note about this clone: The CDR3 goes on 3 residues after the read ends, and that part is filled in from the germline J gene. The V and J genes are TRBV7-8 and TRBJ2-3; unclear D gene. Germline V gene data show CDR1 as SGHVS and CDR2 as FQNEAQ. Trimming removed 0 bases from V and 0 bases from J, with 13 bases in between. This CDR3 is 17 amino acids long. The CDR3 bases that were read are TGTGCCAGCAGCTTAGCGCTTGGCGGTGCTAGCACAGATACG. It is translated as CASSLALGGASTDT. The whole CDR3 protein is CASSLALGGASTDTQYF. Drawing the rest from reference TRBV7-8 and TRBJ2-3, the complete variable domain is GAGVSQSPRYKVAKRGQDVALRCDPISGHVSLFWYQQALGQGPEFLTYFQNEAQLDKSGLPSDRFFAERPEGSVSTLKIQRTQQEDSAVYLCASSLALGGASTDTQYFGPGTRLTVL.

A word on this clone: The read ends 3 residues early relative to the CDR3; the germline J gene fills the gap. This chain uses TRBV7-2 with TRBJ1-2; D may be TRBD1 (5 bases). The germline V gene has CDR1 SGHTA and CDR2 FQGNSA. The CDR3 is 13 residues long. CDR3 sequence reads: CASSLARGDTYTF. The sequenced part of the CDR3 DNA is TGTGCCAGCAGCTTAGCGAGGGGCGATACC.

A note on this clone: The CDR3 end falls 3 residues outside the read, so it is completed with the germline J gene. The rearrangement uses TRBV20-1 and TRBJ1-4; possible D gene TRBD1, 6 bases. CDR1 is DFQATT and CDR2 is SNEGSKA in the germline V gene (reference sequence). V dropped 3 bases and J dropped 3 bases, with 11 bases sitting between them. The CDR3 has 14 residues. CDR3 bases read: TGCAGTGCTAGTCCGACAGGCCCTAATGAAAAA. Its translation: CSASPTGPNEK. The whole CDR3 protein reads CSASPTGPNEKLFF.

Worth noting for this clone: The read terminates 3 residues before the CDR3 end, so the remaining end is supplied by the germline J gene. The gene calls are TRBV13 and TRBJ2-7; no clear D gene. The germline V gene encodes CDR1 PRHDT and CDR2 FYEKMQ (reference sequence). The CDR3 totals 13 residues. V gave up 7 bases and J gave up 1 base, with 11 bases separating them. The DNA read from the CDR3 is TGTGCCAGCAAGGGCCGTAATTCCTACGAG. Protein sequence: CASKGRNSYE. In full, the CDR3 reads CASKGRNSYEQYF.

A note on this clone: The sequence runs out 3 residues before the end of the CDR3; the remainder is reconstructed from the germline J gene. The chain has TRBV11-2 and TRBJ2-5; TRBD2 might be the D (6 bases). The CDR3 has 15 amino acids. Trimming took 1 base from V and 5 from J, leaving 14 bases between them. Germline V gene lookup returns CDR1 SGHAT and CDR2 FQNNGV. CDR3 loop: CASSLVLASRETQYF. The part of the CDR3 DNA that was read is TGTGCCAGCAGCTTAGTCCTAGCGTCGAGGGAGACC.

This clone is medium-sized by frequency. CDR3 loop: CASSPTGQGVESYTF. The DNA read from the CDR3 is TGCGCCAGCAGCCCCACCGGGCAGGGGGTCGAATCC. The chain recombines TRBV5-1 with TRBJ1-2; TRBD1 matches at 7 bases. The read terminates 3 residues ahead of where the CDR3 ends, so the germline J gene completes it. Germline CDR1 reads SGHRS; CDR2 reads YFSETQ. There are 15 residues in the CDR3. The variable domain in full, with the rest retrieved from reference TRBV5-1 and TRBJ1-2, is KAGVTQTPRYLIKTRGQQVTLSCSPISGHRSVSWYQQTPGQGLQFLFEYFSETQRNKGNFPGRFSGRQFSNSRSEMNVSTLELGDSALYLCASSPTGQGVESYTFGSGTRLTVV.

With respect to this clone: The CDR3 is cut off 3 residues early in the read; its end comes from the germline J gene. The rearrangement uses TRBV6-1 and TRBJ1-2; maybe TRBD1 (5 bases). Germline CDR1 reads MNHNS; CDR2 reads SASEGT. The CDR3 runs to 15 residues. The V and J ends lost 6 bases and 0 bases respectively, with 14 bases between them. CDR3 amino acids: CASRETGRANYGYTF. The CDR3 DNA, read in part, is TGTGCCAGCAGAGAAACAGGAAGAGCTAACTATGGC.

In the case of this clone: The CDR3 end lies 3 residues beyond the end of the read and is filled in from the germline J gene. The chain uses TRBV19 and TRBJ1-4; D is unclear. Germline V gene sequence: CDR1 LNHDA, CDR2 SQIVND (reference sequence). This CDR3 contains 13 residues. CDR3 in amino acids: CASSINTRTRLFF. CDR3 DNA (partial): TGTGCCAGTAGTATAAATACCCGGACTCGA.

Comments on this clone: The read ends 3 residues before the CDR3 terminus; that terminus is restored from the germline J gene. This chain uses TRBV2 with TRBJ2-7; 7 nucleotides match TRBD1. J lost 0 bases, V lost 8 bases, and 4 bases had no gene match. Germline loops: CDR1 SNHLY, CDR2 FYNNEI. This CDR3 has 13 amino acids. The CDR3 reads CASDRVRSYEQYF. CDR3 DNA (partial): TGTGCCAGCGACAGGGTACGCTCCTACGAG.

Concerning this clone itself: The read stops 3 residues short of the end of the CDR3; the missing end is completed from the germline J gene. This chain connects TRBV6-1 to TRBJ1-5; a weak D match, TRBD1 (5 bases). V lost 4 bases and J 0 bases, leaving 13 bases between the germline ends. The germline gives CDR1 MNHNS, CDR2 SASEGT. The CDR3 spans 16 residues. The covered CDR3 bases are TGTGCCAGCAGTGCTCTGACAGACCCTAGCAATCAGCCC. Translated, it gives CASSALTDPSNQP. From start to end, the CDR3 is CASSALTDPSNQPQHF.

According to its frequency, this clone is medium-sized. The read terminates 3 residues ahead of where the CDR3 ends, so the germline J gene completes it. The rearrangement joins TRBV4-1 to TRBJ2-7; 7 nucleotides agree with TRBD2. V trimming: 1 base; J trimming: 2 bases; junction bases outside the gene matches: 11. The CDR3 sequence is 17 residues long. Germline assignment: CDR1 MGHRA and CDR2 YSYEKL. The CDR3 bases that were read are TGCGCCAGCAGCCAAGTGGCGTTGGGCGGGAGCCCCTACGAG. This sequence encodes CASSQVALGGSPYE. The complete CDR3 sequence is CASSQVALGGSPYEQYF.

Turning to this clone: The read falls 3 residues short of the CDR3 end, and the missing part is taken from the germline J gene. This sequence joins TRBV10-1 and TRBJ2-2, with a tentative D call TRBD2 (6 bases). CDR3 length: 14 amino acids. Trimming removed 8 bases from V and 1 base from J, with 11 bases in between. The germline gives CDR1 WNHNN, CDR2 SYGVQD (reference sequence). The chain's CDR3 is CASRDSLNTGELFF. Incomplete CDR3 DNA: TGCGCCAGCCGGGACTCACTGAACACCGGGGAG.

To note about this clone: The read comes to an end 3 residues before the CDR3 does, leaving the germline J gene to fill in the end. V and J are TRBV7-9 and TRBJ1-2; D not certain. The V gene's germline CDR1 is SEHNR and CDR2 FQNEAQ (reference sequence). CDR3 size: 12 residues. CDR3 amino acids: CASSLISYDYTF. Incomplete CDR3 DNA: TGTGCCAGCAGCTTAATATCCTACGAC.

A word on this clone: Coverage ceases 3 residues before the CDR3 finishes, and the germline J gene fills in the end. Other DNA sequences in this sample translate to the same CDR3. The gene calls are TRBV18 and TRBJ2-7; 9 bases map to TRBD1. The junction had 6 bases not matched to a gene; V was cut back by 3 bases and J by 0 bases. CDR3 length: 16 amino acids. Germline loops: CDR1 KGHSH, CDR2 LQKENI. This CDR3 reads CASSPPDRGASYEQYF. The CDR3 DNA, read in part, is TGTGCCAGCTCACCCCCCGACAGGGGGGCCTCCTACGAG.

In the case of this clone: The read ends 3 residues before the CDR3 terminus; that terminus is restored from the germline J gene. This chain uses TRBV5-1 with TRBJ2-1; 7 bases are shared with TRBD1. Germline CDR1 reads SGHRS; CDR2 reads YFSETQ. The trim removed 2 bases at V and 2 bases at J, leaving 4 bases unmatched. This CDR3 contains 15 residues. The CDR3 sequence: CASSFTGQAYNEQFF. The part of the CDR3 DNA that was read is TGCGCCAGCAGCTTTACCGGACAGGCCTACAATGAG. The entire variable domain, with the rest obtained from reference TRBV5-1 and TRBJ2-1, is as follows: KAGVTQTPRYLIKTRGQQVTLSCSPISGHRSVSWYQQTPGQGLQFLFEYFSETQRNKGNFPGRFSGRQFSNSRSEMNVSTLELGDSALYLCASSFTGQAYNEQFFGPGTRLTVL.